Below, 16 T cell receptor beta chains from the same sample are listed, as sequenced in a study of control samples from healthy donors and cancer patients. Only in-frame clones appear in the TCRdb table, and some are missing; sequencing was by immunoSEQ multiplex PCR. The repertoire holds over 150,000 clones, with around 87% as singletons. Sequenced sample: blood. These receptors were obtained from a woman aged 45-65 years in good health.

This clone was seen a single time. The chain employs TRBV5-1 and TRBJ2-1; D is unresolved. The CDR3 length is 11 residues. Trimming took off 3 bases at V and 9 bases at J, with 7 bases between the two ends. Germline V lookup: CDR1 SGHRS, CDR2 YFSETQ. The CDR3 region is CASSSGLEQFF. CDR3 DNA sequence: TGCGCCAGCAGCTCAGGTCTTGAGCAGTTCTTC.

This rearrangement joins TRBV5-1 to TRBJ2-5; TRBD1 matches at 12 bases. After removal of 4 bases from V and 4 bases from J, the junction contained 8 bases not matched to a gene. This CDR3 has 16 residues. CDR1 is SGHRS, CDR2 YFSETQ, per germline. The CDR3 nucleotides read TGCGCCAGCAGCACGGGACAGGGGGCGTACGGAGAGACCCAGTACTTC. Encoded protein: CASSTGQGAYGETQYF.

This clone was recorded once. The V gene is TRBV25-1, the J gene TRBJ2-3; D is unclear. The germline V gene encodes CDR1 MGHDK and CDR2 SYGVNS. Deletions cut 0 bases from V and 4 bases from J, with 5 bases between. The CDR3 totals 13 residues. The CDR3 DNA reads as TGTGCCAGCAGTGAATATAATCCAGATACGCAGTATTTT. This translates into CASSEYNPDTQYF.

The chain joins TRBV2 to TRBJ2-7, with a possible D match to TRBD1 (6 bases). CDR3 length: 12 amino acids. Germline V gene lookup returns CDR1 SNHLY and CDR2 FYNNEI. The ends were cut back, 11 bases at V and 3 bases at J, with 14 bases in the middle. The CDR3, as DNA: TGTGCCTCCGGGCAGGGGCACTACGAGCAGTACTTC. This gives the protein CASGQGHYEQYF.

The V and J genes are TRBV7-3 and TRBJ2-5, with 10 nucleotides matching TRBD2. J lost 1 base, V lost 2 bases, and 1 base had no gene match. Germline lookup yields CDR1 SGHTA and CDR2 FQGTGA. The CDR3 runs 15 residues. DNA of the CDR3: TGTGCCAGCAGCTTAGCTAGCGGGGGCCAAGAGACCCAGTACTTC. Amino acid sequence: CASSLASGGQETQYF.

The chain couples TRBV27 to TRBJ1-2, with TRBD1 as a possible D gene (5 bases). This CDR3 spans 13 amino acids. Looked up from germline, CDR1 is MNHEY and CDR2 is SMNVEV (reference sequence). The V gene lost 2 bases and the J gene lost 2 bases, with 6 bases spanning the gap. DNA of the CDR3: TGTGCCAGCAGTTTAGACAGCAACTATGGCTACACCTTC. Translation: CASSLDSNYGYTF.

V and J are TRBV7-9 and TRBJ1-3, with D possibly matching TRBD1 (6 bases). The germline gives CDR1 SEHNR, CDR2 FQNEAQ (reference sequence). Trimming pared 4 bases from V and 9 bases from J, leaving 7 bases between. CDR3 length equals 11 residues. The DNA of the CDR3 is TGTGCCAGCAGCTGGGGGGCCACCATATATTTT. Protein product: CASSWGATIYF.

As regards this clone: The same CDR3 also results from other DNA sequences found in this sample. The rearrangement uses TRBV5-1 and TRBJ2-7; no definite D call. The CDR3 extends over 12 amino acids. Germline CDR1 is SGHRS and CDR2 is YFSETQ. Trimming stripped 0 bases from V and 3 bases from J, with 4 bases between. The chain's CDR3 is CASSLDGYEQYF. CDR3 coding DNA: TGCGCCAGCAGCTTGGACGGCTACGAGCAGTACTTC. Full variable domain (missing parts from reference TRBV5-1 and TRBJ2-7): KAGVTQTPRYLIKTRGQQVTLSCSPISGHRSVSWYQQTPGQGLQFLFEYFSETQRNKGNFPGRFSGRQFSNSRSEMNVSTLELGDSALYLCASSLDGYEQYFGPGTRLTVT.

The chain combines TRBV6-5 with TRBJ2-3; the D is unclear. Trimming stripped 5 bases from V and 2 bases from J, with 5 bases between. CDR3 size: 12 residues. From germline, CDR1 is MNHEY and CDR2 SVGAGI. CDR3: CASSPNTDTQYF. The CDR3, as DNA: TGTGCCAGCAGTCCTAACACAGATACGCAGTATTTT.

The CDR3 DNA follows: TGTGCCAGCAGCATGGACAGGGGGCGGACTGAAGCTTTCTTT. It encodes CASSMDRGRTEAFF. The chain uses TRBV7-3 and TRBJ1-1; 11 bases map to TRBD1. CDR3 length: 14 residues. Germline assignment: CDR1 SGHTA and CDR2 FQGTGA. V shed 5 bases, J shed 5 bases, and the junction held 4 bases outside the gene matches.

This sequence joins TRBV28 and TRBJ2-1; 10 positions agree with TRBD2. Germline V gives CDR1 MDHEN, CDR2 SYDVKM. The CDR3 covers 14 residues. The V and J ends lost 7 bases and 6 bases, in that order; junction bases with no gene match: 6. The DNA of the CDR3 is TGTGCCAGCATGTGGAGCGGGAGGGGCAATGAGCAGTTCTTC. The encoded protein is CASMWSGRGNEQFF.

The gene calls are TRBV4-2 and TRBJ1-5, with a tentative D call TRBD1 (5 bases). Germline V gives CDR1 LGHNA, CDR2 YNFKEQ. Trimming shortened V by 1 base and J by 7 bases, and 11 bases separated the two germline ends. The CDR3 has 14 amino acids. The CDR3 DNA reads TGTGCCAGCAGCCAAGGGGGAGGGACCCAGCCCCAGCATTTT. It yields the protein CASSQGGGTQPQHF.

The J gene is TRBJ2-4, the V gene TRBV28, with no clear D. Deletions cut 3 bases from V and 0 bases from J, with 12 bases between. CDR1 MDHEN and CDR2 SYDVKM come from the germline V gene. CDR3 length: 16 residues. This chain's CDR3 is CASSLQARLAKNIQYF. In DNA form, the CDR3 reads TGTGCCAGCAGTTTGCAGGCAAGGCTAGCCAAAAACATTCAGTACTTC.

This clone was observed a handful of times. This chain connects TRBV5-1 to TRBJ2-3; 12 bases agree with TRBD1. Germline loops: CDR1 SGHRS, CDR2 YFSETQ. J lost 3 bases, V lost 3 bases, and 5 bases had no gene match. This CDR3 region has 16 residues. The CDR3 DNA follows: TGCGCCAGCAGCTGGGAGGGACAGGGGGCAACAGATACGCAGTATTTT. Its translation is CASSWEGQGATDTQYF.

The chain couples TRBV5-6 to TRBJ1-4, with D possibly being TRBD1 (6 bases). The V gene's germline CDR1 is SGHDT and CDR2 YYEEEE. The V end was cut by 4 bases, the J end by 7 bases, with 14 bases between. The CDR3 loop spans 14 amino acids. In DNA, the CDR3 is TGTGCCAGCAGCGCGACAGGCAGAGGTGAAAAACTGTTTTTT. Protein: CASSATGRGEKLFF.

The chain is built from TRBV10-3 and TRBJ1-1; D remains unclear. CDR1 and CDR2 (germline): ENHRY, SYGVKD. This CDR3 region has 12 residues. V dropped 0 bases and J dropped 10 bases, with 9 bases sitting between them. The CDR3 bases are TGTGCCATCAGTGAGTCGATAGTTTCAGCTTTCTTT. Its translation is CAISESIVSAFF.